This T cell receptor (beta chain) originates from a study of blood T cells in healthy people across ages. The table lists this clonotype with a few counts. Its specificity is not known. A second PCR, run for about 6 to 12 cycles, used a sample-barcoded 5' primer plus a J-beta primer mix. TCRdb reanalysed the 5' RACE reads using MiXCR and keeps one entry per CDR3 protein. The sample yields about 750,000 distinct CDR3 sequences, roughly 53% seen once. Isolating PBMCs gave at least 6.5 million of these cells per sample. The CDR3 is made up of 13 amino acids. Trimming removed 2 bases at V and 3 bases at J, with 8 bases between. Points from the study as a whole: Naive T cell percentage and TCR beta diversity correlated strongly. Getting older went along with TCR beta diversity per million T cells dropping roughly linearly. When set beside aged donors, long-lived donors presented more naive CD4+ cells and higher diversity.

The sequence came from a man at least 80 years old in good health. The V and J genes are TRBV12-3 or TRBV12-4 and TRBJ2-7, with D possibly TRBD2 on 6 matching bases. The specimen sequenced was blood. CDR3: CASSLTGVYEQYF. CDR3 DNA: TGTGCCAGCAGTTTAACGGGAGTCTACGAGCAGTACTTC.